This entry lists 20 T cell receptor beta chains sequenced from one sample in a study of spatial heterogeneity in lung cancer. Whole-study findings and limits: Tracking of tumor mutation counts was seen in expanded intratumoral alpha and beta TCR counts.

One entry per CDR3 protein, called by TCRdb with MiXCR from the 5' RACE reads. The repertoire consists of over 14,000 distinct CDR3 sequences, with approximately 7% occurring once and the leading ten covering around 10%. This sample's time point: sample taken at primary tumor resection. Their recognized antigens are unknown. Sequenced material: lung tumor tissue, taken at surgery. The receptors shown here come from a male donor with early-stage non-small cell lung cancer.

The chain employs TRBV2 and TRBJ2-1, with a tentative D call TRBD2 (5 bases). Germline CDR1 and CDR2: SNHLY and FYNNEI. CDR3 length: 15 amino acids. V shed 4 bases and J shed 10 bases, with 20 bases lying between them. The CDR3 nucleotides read TGTGCCAGCAGTGCCGACTACCCCGGGCGAGTGGAGCAGTTCTTC. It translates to CASSADYPGRVEQFF.

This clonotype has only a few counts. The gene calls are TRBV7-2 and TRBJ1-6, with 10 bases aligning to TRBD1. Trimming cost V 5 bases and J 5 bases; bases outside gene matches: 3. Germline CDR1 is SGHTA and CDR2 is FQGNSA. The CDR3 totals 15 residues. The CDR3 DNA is TGTGCCAGCAGCCGGGACAGGGGTCATAATTCACCCCTCCACTTT. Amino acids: CASSRDRGHNSPLHF. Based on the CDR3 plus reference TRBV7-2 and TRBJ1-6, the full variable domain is GAGVSQSPSNKVTEKGKDVELRCDPISGHTALYWYRQSLGQGLEFLIYFQGNSAPDKSGLPSDRFSAERTGGSVSTLTIQRTQQEDSAVYLCASSRDRGHNSPLHFGNGTRLTVT.

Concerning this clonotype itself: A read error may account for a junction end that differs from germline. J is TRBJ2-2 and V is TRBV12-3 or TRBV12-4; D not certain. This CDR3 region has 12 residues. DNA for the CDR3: TGTGCCGGCAGCCGAAACACCGGGGAGCTGTTTTTT. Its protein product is CAGSRNTGELFF.

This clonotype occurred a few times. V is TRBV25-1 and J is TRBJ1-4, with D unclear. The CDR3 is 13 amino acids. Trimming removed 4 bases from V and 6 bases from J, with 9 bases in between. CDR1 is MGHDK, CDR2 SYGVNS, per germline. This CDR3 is CASSAGNYEKLFF. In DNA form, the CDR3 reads TGTGCCAGCAGTGCTGGGAATTATGAAAAACTGTTTTTT.

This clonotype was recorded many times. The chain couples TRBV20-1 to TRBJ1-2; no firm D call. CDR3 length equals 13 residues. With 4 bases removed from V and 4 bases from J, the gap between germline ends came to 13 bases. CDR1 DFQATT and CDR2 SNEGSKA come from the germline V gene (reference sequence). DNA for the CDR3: TGCAGTGCTAAAGGCAAGCAACCCTATGGCTACACCTTC. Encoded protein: CSAKGKQPYGYTF.

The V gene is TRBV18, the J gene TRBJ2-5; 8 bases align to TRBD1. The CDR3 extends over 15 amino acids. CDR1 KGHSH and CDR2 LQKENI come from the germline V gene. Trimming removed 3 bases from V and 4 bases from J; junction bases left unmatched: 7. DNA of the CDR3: TGTGCCAGCTCACCCGGGACAGGAGGGAGAGAGACCCAGTACTTC. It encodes CASSPGTGGRETQYF.

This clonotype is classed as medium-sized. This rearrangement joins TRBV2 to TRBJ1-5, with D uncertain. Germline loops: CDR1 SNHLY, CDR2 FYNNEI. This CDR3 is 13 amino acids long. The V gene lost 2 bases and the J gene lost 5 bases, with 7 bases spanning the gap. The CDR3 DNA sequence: TGTGCCAGCAGTGAAAGAGAGTATCAGCCCCAGCATTTT. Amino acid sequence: CASSEREYQPQHF.

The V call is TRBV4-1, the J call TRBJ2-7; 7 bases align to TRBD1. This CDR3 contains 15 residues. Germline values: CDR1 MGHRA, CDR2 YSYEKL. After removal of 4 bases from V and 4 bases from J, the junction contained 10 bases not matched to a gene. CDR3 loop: CASSPTSRGIYEQYF. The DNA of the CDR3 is TGCGCCAGCAGCCCTACCAGCAGGGGGATATACGAGCAGTACTTC.

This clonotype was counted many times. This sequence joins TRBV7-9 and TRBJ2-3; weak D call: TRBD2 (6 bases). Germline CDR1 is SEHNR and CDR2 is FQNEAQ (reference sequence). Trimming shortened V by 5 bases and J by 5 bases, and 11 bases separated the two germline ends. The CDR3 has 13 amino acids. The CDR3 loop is CASSGDWLDTQYF. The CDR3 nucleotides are TGTGCCAGCAGCGGGGACTGGTTAGATACGCAGTATTTT.

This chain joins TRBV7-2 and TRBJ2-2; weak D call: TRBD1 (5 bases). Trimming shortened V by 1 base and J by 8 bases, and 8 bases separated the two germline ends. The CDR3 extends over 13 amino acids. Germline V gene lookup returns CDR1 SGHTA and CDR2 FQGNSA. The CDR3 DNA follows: TGTGCCAGCAGCTTAGGGACATTAGGGGAGCTGTTTTTT. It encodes CASSLGTLGELFF.

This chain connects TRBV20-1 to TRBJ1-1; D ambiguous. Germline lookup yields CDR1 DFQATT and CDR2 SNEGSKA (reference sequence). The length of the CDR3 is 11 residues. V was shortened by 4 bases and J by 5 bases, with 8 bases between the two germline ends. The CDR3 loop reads CSATRGTEAFF. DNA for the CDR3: TGCAGTGCTACCCGGGGTACTGAAGCTTTCTTT.

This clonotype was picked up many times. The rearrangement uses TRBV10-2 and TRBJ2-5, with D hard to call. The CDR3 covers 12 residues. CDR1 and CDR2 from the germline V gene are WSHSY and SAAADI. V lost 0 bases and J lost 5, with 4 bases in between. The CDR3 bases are TGCGCCAGCAGTGAGTCCTGGGAGACCCAGTACTTC. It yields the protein CASSESWETQYF.

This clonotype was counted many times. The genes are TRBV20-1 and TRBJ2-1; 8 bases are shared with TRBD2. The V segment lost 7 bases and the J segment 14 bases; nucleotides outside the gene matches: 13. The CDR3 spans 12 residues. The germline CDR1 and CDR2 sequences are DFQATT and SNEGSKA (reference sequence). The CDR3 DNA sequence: TGCAGTGTCGCGTATCTAGCGGGTCCGGAGTTCTTC. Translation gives CSVAYLAGPEFF.

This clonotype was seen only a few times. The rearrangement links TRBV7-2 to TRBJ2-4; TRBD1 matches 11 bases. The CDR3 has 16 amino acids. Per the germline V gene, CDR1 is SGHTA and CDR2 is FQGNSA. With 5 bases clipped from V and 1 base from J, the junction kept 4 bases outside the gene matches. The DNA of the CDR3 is TGTGCCAGCAGCCTGGACAGGGGGCTTGCCAAAAACATTCAGTACTTC. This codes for CASSLDRGLAKNIQYF.

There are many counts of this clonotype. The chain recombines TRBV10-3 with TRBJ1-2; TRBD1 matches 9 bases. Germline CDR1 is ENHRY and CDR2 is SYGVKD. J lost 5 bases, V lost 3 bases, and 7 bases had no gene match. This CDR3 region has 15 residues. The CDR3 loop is CAISDLGQGVYGYTF. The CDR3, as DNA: TGTGCCATCAGTGACCTGGGACAGGGAGTATATGGCTACACCTTC.

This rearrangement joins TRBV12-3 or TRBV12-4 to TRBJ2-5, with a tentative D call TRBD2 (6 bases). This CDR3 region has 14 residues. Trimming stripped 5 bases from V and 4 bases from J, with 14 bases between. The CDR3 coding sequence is TGTGCCAGCAGTCGGACAATGGGAGGAGAGACCCAGTACTTC. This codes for CASSRTMGGETQYF.

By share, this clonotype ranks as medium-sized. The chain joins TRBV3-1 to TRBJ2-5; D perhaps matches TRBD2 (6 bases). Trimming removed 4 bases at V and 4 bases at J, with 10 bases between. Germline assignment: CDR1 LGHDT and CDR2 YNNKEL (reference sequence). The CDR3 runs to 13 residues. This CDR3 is CASSRGGPETQYF. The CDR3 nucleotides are TGTGCCAGCAGCCGAGGAGGGCCAGAGACCCAGTACTTC.

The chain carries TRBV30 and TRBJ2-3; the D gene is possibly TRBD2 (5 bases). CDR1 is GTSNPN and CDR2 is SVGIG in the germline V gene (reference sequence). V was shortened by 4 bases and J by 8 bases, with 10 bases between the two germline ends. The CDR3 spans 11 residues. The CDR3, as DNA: TGTGCCTGGACTCGTGAGGGTACGCAGTATTTT. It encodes CAWTREGTQYF. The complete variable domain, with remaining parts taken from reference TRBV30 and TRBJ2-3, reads SQTIHQWPATLVQPVGSPLSLECTVEGTSNPNLYWYRQAAGRGLQLLFYSVGIGQISSEVPQNLSASRPQDRQFILSSKKLLLSDSGFYLCAWTREGTQYFGPGTRLTVL.

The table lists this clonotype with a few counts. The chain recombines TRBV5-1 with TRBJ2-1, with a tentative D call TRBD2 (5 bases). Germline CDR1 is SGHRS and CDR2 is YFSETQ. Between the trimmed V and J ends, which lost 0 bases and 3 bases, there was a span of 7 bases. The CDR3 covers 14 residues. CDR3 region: CASSLDGNYNEQFF. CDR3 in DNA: TGCGCCAGCAGCTTGGACGGGAACTACAATGAGCAGTTCTTC.

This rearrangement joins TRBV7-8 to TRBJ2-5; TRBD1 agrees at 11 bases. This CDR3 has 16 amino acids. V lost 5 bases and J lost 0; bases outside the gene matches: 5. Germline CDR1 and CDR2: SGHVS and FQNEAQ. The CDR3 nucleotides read TGTGCCAGCAGCCCCTGGGACAGGGGGTACCAAGAGACCCAGTACTTC. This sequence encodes CASSPWDRGYQETQYF.